The present TCR beta chain was sequenced within a study of blood T cell repertoires in COVID-19. About the research overall: The study drew acute and convalescent COVID-19 samples from the United States, Italy and Spain. Nucleic acid was either cDNA or gDNA, and it came from T cells, B-cell-depleted T cells, or PBMCs.

CDR1 and CDR2 from the germline V gene are SGHDT and YYEEEE. The CDR3 sequence is 16 residues long. Trimming pared 3 bases from V and 4 bases from J, leaving 19 bases between. Per the original data handling: Quantification of nucleated cells was approximated via reference gene primer amplification. The repertoire was sequenced with immunoSEQ multiplex PCR; TCRdb's copy has only in-frame clones and lacks some. V and J calls and clone size are as listed in that table; D and trimming were resolved from the DNA. Of some 250,000 clones listed, approximately 86% are singletons. The origin of this receptor is a woman aged 30 to 39 with acute or convalescent COVID-19. The chain has TRBV5-6 and TRBJ1-2; TRBD1 is a possible D gene (5 bases). The sequenced sample was peripheral blood. The CDR3 DNA sequence: TGTGCCAGCAGCTGGGTGGGCAGGGAGGATGGCTATGGCTACACCTTC. This gives the protein CASSWVGREDGYGYTF.